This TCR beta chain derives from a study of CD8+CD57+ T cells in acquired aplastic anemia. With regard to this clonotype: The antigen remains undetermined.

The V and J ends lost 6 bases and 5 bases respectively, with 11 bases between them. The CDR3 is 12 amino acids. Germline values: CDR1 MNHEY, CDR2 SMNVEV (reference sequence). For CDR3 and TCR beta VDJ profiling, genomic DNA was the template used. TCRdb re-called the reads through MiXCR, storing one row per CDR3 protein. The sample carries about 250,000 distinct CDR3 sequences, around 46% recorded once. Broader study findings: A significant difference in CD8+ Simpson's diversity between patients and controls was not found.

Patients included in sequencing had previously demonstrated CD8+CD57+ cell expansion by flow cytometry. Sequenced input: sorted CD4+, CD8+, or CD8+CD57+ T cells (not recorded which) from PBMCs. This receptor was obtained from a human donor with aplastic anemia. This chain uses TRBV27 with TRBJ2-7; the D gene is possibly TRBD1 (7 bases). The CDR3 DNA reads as TGTGCCAGCAGCCGGGGGACAGACGAGCAGTACTTC. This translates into CASSRGTDEQYF.